This TCR beta chain appears in the sequencing data of a study of cytomegalovirus exposure and HLA in healthy donors. CDR3 length equals 17 residues. Trimming shortened V by 3 bases and J by 2 bases, and 20 bases separated the two germline ends. CDR1 and CDR2 (germline): MDHEN, SYDVKM. 13 Jbeta primers and 60 Vbeta primers were used for the PCR. TCRdb keeps only in-frame clones here, not all; method: immunoSEQ multiplex PCR. Of roughly 89,000 clones listed, more than 55% are singletons. The sample was PBMCs. The chain has TRBV28 and TRBJ2-7, with D possibly being TRBD1 (5 bases). The receptor was isolated from a woman aged 45-60 years in good health and CMV-seropositive. Here the CDR3 reads CASSFDPRDSNTYEQYF. For the CDR3, the DNA is TGTGCCAGCAGTTTCGACCCCCGCGACAGTAACACCTACGAGCAGTACTTC.